This T cell receptor beta chain was retrieved from a study of regulatory T cells in long-lasting Graves disease. Construction of the TCR beta libraries employed iRepertoire HTBI primers in conjunction with Arm-PCR of CDR3 regions. TCRdb recomputed calls from the multiplex PCR reads with MiXCR, one row per CDR3 protein. Of 250,000 to 300,000 distinct CDR3 sequences listed, roughly 18% are singletons. This clonotype came up many times. What it recognizes is unknown. The time point: newly diagnosed GD, antithyroid drugs for less than 3 months. Isolated PBMC RNA provided the starting material for the TCR library. Overall study findings and caveats: Having only a small sample size may have limited accuracy.

These records were also assigned to another study, of T cells in Graves' hyperthyroidism and ophthalmopathy. That work states: Aged 18 to 65, the patients had hyperthyroidism that was newly diagnosed and had lasted under 2 months. Most clonotypes that expanded in the thyroid above 0.001 also showed up in blood.

The input for sequencing was peripheral blood mononuclear cells (PBMCs), taken at new diagnosis, from a patient treated with antithyroid drugs. This receptor was identified in a woman under 40 with Graves disease.

CDR3 in DNA: TGTGCCAGCAGCTTGTGGCACGGGAATGAGCAGTTCTTC. Encoded protein: CASSLWHGNEQFF. The J gene is TRBJ2-1, the V gene TRBV5-6, with unresolved D. Germline CDR1 is SGHDT and CDR2 is YYEEEE. CDR3 length: 13 amino acids. Trimming took 1 base from V and 7 from J, leaving 9 bases between them.